The rows below give T cell receptor beta chains drawn from one sample of a study of cytomegalovirus exposure and HLA in healthy donors. Assay used: immunoSEQ multiplex PCR; TCRdb lists only in-frame clones, some missing. Of 100,000 to 150,000 clones listed, 70% to 90% are singletons. Sequenced input: PBMCs. The origin of the receptors is a woman between 18 and 29 years old in good health and CMV-seronegative. Each CDR3 is given with its conserved first and last residue. D genes are given only for firm matches. Only part of the rows carry a size: once, few, many, or a class if the clone is expanded.

>TRBJ1-1|NA|TRBV9|NA
CASSPEVLMNTEAFF
TGTGCCAGCAGCCCCGAAGTTCTAATGAACACTGAAGCTTTCTTT
>TRBJ2-5|TRBD1|TRBV5-1|NA
CASSPRVGQGAGGETQYF
TGCGCCAGCAGCCCAAGGGTCGGACAGGGGGCCGGAGGGGAGACCCAGTACTTC
>TRBJ2-1|NA|TRBV14|NA
CASSSVDIYNEQFF
TGTGCCAGCAGTTCGGTCGACATTTACAATGAGCAGTTCTTC
>TRBJ2-7|TRBD2|TRBV5-1|NA
CASSRTSGSYEQYF
TGCGCCAGCAGCCGGACTAGCGGGAGTTACGAGCAGTACTTC
>TRBJ1-4|NA|TRBV2|NA
CASRVNDGVYEKLFF
TGTGCCAGCAGGGTTAACGACGGGGTCTATGAAAAACTGTTTTTT
>TRBJ1-2|NA|TRBV6-6|NA
CASSWVGGEIGYTF
TGTGCCAGCAGTTGGGTTGGGGGGGAGATTGGCTACACCTTC
>TRBJ2-7|NA|TRBV11-2|NA
CASSSADMDEQYF
TGTGCCAGCAGCTCCGCTGACATGGACGAGCAGTACTTC
>TRBJ2-7|NA|TRBV28|NA
CASSSWDFPDEQYF
TGTGCCAGCAGTTCGTGGGACTTCCCCGACGAGCAGTACTTC
>TRBJ2-1|TRBD2|TRBV13|NA
CATTSGLSYNEQFF
TGTGCCACAACTAGCGGGCTCTCCTACAATGAGCAGTTCTTC
>TRBJ1-1|NA|TRBV6-5|NA
CASSYSGGEPFF
TGTGCCAGCAGTTACTCAGGGGGGGAACCTTTCTTT
>TRBJ2-1|TRBD1|TRBV2|NA
CASRDPGTGQFF
TGTGCCAGCAGAGACCCGGGGACAGGGCAGTTCTTC
>TRBJ1-2|NA|TRBV18|few
CASSAGLDYGYTF
TGTGCCAGCTCAGCAGGACTCGACTATGGCTACACCTTC
>TRBJ2-5|TRBD2|TRBV9|NA
CASSVGLAEETQYF
TGTGCCAGCAGCGTGGGACTAGCGGAAGAGACCCAGTACTTC
>TRBJ2-7|TRBD2|TRBV5-4|NA
CASSLTSGRSYEQYF
TGTGCCAGCAGCCTTACTAGCGGGAGATCCTACGAGCAGTACTTC
>TRBJ1-2|NA|TRBV2|NA
CASSETGKGYTF
TGTGCCAGCAGTGAAACGGGGAAGGGCTACACCTTC
>TRBJ2-7|TRBD2|TRBV9|NA
CDRKEASGSTKNSSYEQYF
TGTGACAGAAAGGAGGCTAGCGGGAGTACTAAAAACAGCTCCTACGAGCAGTACTTC
>TRBJ1-4|TRBD1|TRBV5-1|once
CASSPGQDPFNEKLFF
TGCGCCAGCAGCCCTGGACAGGATCCTTTTAATGAAAAACTGTTTTTT
>TRBJ2-7|TRBD1|TRBV6-1|NA
CASSVDRDYEQYF
TGTGCCAGCAGTGTTGACAGGGACTACGAGCAGTACTTC
>TRBJ1-1|NA|TRBV11-3|NA
CASSPQGSLRGAFF
TGTGCCAGCAGCCCCCAAGGGTCCCTGCGGGGGGCTTTCTTT
>TRBJ2-3|TRBD2|TRBV2|NA
CASSDYGAGARYGDTQYF
TGTGCCAGCAGTGATTACGGAGCGGGAGCCCGATACGGAGATACGCAGTATTTT
>TRBJ2-5|NA|TRBV2|NA
CASRGGAIPQETQYF
TGTGCCAGCAGGGGGGGAGCTATACCTCAAGAGACCCAGTACTTC
>TRBJ2-1|NA|TRBV27|NA
CASSLGGYEQFF
TGTGCCAGCAGTTTAGGGGGGTATGAGCAGTTCTTC
>TRBJ2-7|NA|TRBV28|NA
CASSQDTIGKYEQYF
TGTGCCAGCAGCCAGGACACGATCGGAAAATACGAGCAGTACTTC
>TRBJ1-1|NA|TRBV7-2|NA
CASSQYRVLRSEAFF
TGTGCCAGCAGCCAATACAGGGTACTTAGGTCTGAAGCTTTCTTT
>TRBJ1-1|TRBD1|TRBV28|few
CASLGRGVNTEAFF
TGTGCCAGCTTAGGCAGGGGGGTGAACACTGAAGCTTTCTTT
>TRBJ2-2|TRBD1|TRBV6-5|NA
CASSYAGQGNTGELFF
TGTGCCAGCAGTTACGCGGGACAGGGGAACACCGGGGAGCTGTTTTTT
>TRBJ1-3|NA|TRBV6-1|NA
CASSESWRGSGNTIYF
TGTGCCAGCAGTGAAAGTTGGAGGGGTTCAGGAAACACCATATATTTT
>TRBJ2-3|TRBD2|TRBV2|NA
CATRGETDTQYF
TGTGCCACGCGGGGGGAAACAGATACGCAGTATTTT
>TRBJ2-1|TRBD2|TRBV7-9|NA
CASSLAPGLANNEQFF
TGTGCCAGCAGCTTAGCACCGGGACTAGCAAACAATGAGCAGTTCTTC
>TRBJ2-2|TRBD2|TRBV7-2|NA
CASSLGLAGGPTTGELFF
TGTGCCAGCAGCTTAGGACTAGCGGGAGGGCCTACCACCGGGGAGCTGTTTTTT
>TRBJ2-2|NA|TRBV10-3|NA
CAISETGTTPSPTGELFF
TGTGCCATCAGTGAGACCGGGACAACCCCTTCACCCACCGGGGAGCTGTTTTTT
>TRBJ2-3|TRBD2|TRBV19|NA
CASGPAGVPDTQYF
TGTGCCAGTGGCCCAGCGGGAGTACCAGATACGCAGTATTTT
>TRBJ1-1|NA|TRBV28|NA
CASGRGNTEAFF
TGTGCCAGTGGGAGAGGTAACACTGAAGCTTTCTTT
>TRBJ2-7|TRBD1|TRBV28|NA
CASAPGQGLREQYF
TGTGCCAGCGCCCCGGGACAGGGGTTGCGGGAGCAGTACTTC
>TRBJ2-5|TRBD1|TRBV28|once
CASSYRTGRSAETQYF
TGTGCCAGCAGCTATCGGACAGGTCGGAGCGCAGAGACCCAGTACTTC
>TRBJ2-7|NA|TRBV29-1|NA
CSVSPKDSYYEQYF
TGCAGCGTTAGCCCGAAGGACAGTTACTACGAGCAGTACTTC
>TRBJ1-5|TRBD1|TRBV29-1|NA
CSVGEGTGYQPQHF
TGCAGCGTTGGGGAGGGGACAGGATATCAGCCCCAGCATTTT
>TRBJ2-7|TRBD1|TRBV15|NA
CATSRGRGQDEQYF
TGTGCCACCAGCAGAGGCAGGGGGCAAGACGAGCAGTACTTC
>TRBJ2-2|NA|TRBV11-1|few
CASSSRDKKGTGELFF
TGTGCCAGCAGCTCCCGGGACAAGAAAGGAACCGGGGAGCTGTTTTTT
>TRBJ1-2|TRBD1|TRBV18|NA
CASSPLGTAFYGYTF
TGTGCCAGCTCACCTCTCGGGACAGCTTTCTATGGCTACACCTTC
>TRBJ1-1|TRBD1|TRBV6-6|NA
CASTGQGLAEAFF
TGTGCCAGCACCGGACAGGGTTTGGCTGAAGCTTTCTTT
>TRBJ2-2|TRBD2|TRBV4-3|NA
CASSQELAGGDGELFF
TGCGCCAGCAGCCAAGAACTAGCGGGAGGGGACGGGGAGCTGTTTTTT
>TRBJ1-6|TRBD1|TRBV9|NA
CASSGGQGRSPLHF
TGTGCCAGCAGTGGAGGACAGGGGAGGTCACCCCTCCACTTT
>TRBJ2-3|TRBD1|TRBV9|NA
CASSVDPGQGNPSTDTQYF
TGTGCCAGCAGCGTAGACCCGGGACAGGGGAACCCTAGCACAGATACGCAGTATTTT
>TRBJ1-3|NA|TRBV30|NA
CAWIRGTGNTIYF
TGTGCCTGGATTCGGGGTACTGGAAACACCATATATTTT
>TRBJ1-5|TRBD1|TRBV18|NA
CASSQDRQGWGDQPQHF
TGTGCCAGCTCACAGGATCGACAGGGTTGGGGGGATCAGCCCCAGCATTTT
>TRBJ2-7|TRBD2|TRBV7-2|few
CASSLEPSGTSNF
TGTGCCAGCAGCTTAGAACCTAGCGGGACCTCCAACTTC
>TRBJ1-5|NA|TRBV19|NA
CASNRVGNQPQHF
TGTGCCAGTAATCGAGTAGGCAATCAGCCCCAGCATTTT
>TRBJ2-3|NA|TRBV11-2|NA
CASSLNWVGGDTQYF
TGTGCCAGCAGCTTAAATTGGGTAGGGGGAGATACGCAGTATTTT
>TRBJ1-2|NA|TRBV28|NA
CASSTPLGGAGGYTF
TGTGCCAGCAGTACTCCTTTGGGAGGGGCGGGCGGCTACACCTTC
>TRBJ1-1|TRBD1|TRBV9|NA
CASSPITGGGTEAFF
TGTGCCAGCAGCCCAATAACAGGGGGTGGAACTGAAGCTTTCTTT
>TRBJ2-3|TRBD2|TRBV14|NA
CASSRSGGAGTQYF
TGTGCCAGCAGCCGGAGCGGGGGGGCAGGTACGCAGTATTTT
>TRBJ1-5|TRBD1|TRBV2|NA
CASTVQGGGQPQHF
TGTGCCAGCACAGTCCAGGGGGGCGGTCAGCCCCAGCATTTT
>TRBJ2-7|TRBD2|TRBV11-2|NA
CASSALRLAKVGEQYF
TGTGCCAGCAGCGCTCTGCGACTAGCGAAAGTAGGCGAGCAGTACTTC
>TRBJ1-2|NA|TRBV18|once
CASSQSWWTTANYGYTF
TGTGCCAGCTCACAGTCTTGGTGGACAACAGCTAACTATGGCTACACCTTC
>TRBJ2-1|NA|TRBV6-5|NA
CASRQGLSPYNEQFF
TGTGCCAGCAGGCAGGGACTCAGTCCCTACAATGAGCAGTTCTTC
>TRBJ1-2|NA|TRBV11-2|NA
CASSRDRSNAKGSRHTF
TGTGCCAGCAGCCGTGACAGGTCAAATGCGAAGGGAAGCCGTCACACCTTC